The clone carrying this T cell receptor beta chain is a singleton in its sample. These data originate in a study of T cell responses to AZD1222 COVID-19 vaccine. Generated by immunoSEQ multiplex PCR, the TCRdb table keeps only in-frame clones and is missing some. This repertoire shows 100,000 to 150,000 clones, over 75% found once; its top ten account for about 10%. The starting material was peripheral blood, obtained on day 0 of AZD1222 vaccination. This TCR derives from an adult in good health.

The CDR3 DNA sequence: TGTGCCAGCAGCCCCGGAAGGGCAGGGACGCAGTTCTTC. Translated: CASSPGRAGTQFF. The gene calls are TRBV6-5 and TRBJ2-1; D might be TRBD1 or TRBD2, each matching 5 bases. V shed 6 bases and J shed 12 bases, with 18 bases lying between them. In germline, CDR1 is MNHEY, CDR2 SVGAGI. This CDR3 comprises 13 residues.